This T cell receptor (beta chain) emerged from a study of blood T cell repertoires in COVID-19. In its sample, this clone was seen once. Only in-frame clones appear in the TCRdb table, and some are missing; sequencing was by immunoSEQ multiplex PCR. In the table there are more than 130,000 clones, around nine tenths of which are singletons. J was trimmed by 6 bases and V by 5 bases; bases with no gene match: 17. Germline loops: CDR1 SGHTA, CDR2 FQGNSA. The CDR3 runs to 17 residues. This TCR came from a man aged 45-65 years with active or convalescent COVID-19. Sequences were obtained from peripheral blood. This chain uses TRBV7-2 with TRBJ1-2; TRBD1 matches at 8 bases. In DNA, the CDR3 is TGTGCCAGCAGCCTCTTGTTAACTGGACAGGGAATAAATGGCTACACCTTC. The encoded protein is CASSLLLTGQGINGYTF.